This TCR beta chain was found in a study of cytotoxic CD8 clonotypes in ibrutinib-treated CLL. At the level of the study: Recorded responses included 25 or so partial and 2 complete; following median around 73 months, roughly 15 stayed remitted and roughly twelve progressed.

Study-level findings and limits: Upon ibrutinib response clonality rose, and upon progression it fell back toward baseline.

Turning to this clone: What it binds is unknown.

The repertoire was sequenced with immunoSEQ multiplex PCR; TCRdb's copy has only in-frame clones and lacks some. The data hold around 60,000 clones, with over 60% observed a single time. The CDR3 loop spans 13 amino acids. The germline V gene encodes CDR1 MNHNS and CDR2 SASEGT. V dropped 3 bases and J dropped 4 bases, with 9 bases sitting between them. This receptor was obtained from a human donor with chronic lymphocytic leukemia. The specimen comprised PBMCs, sampled after 12 months of ibrutinib treatment. The chain carries TRBV6-1 and TRBJ1-1; D is uncertain. The CDR3 bases are TGTGCCAGCAGTGACGGCGCTTCCACTGAAGCTTTCTTT. This encodes CASSDGASTEAFF.